Listed here are 22 T cell receptor beta chains from one sample, sequenced in a study of shared clonotypes between healthy human individuals. Sequenced by immunoSEQ multiplex PCR; TCRdb stores in-frame clones only, minus some. The sample has 2,500,000 or so clones; roughly 90% are singletons. Material: naive CD4+ T cells from PBMCs. Subset denoted: CD45RA+ positively selected. The receptors come from a young man in good health. Some clones in this sample may be carry-over from other donors' samples.

This rearrangement joins TRBV7-9 to TRBJ2-1; D uncertain. Germline loops: CDR1 SEHNR, CDR2 FQNEAQ (reference sequence). The CDR3 sequence is 12 residues long. V was trimmed by 5 bases and J by 7 bases, leaving 9 bases between them. CDR3: CASSLNLNEQFF. The CDR3 DNA reads as TGTGCCAGCAGCCTAAACTTAAATGAGCAGTTCTTC. The whole variable domain, remainder taken from reference TRBV7-9 and TRBJ2-1, is DTGVSQNPRHKITKRGQNVTFRCDPISEHNRLYWYRQTLGQGPEFLTYFQNEAQLEKSRLLSDRFSAERPKGSFSTLEIQRTEQGDSAMYLCASSLNLNEQFFGPGTRLTVL.

J is TRBJ1-5 and V is TRBV6-1, with 11 positions matching TRBD1. V gave up 6 bases and J gave up 7 bases; unmatched junction bases: 5. This CDR3 contains 14 residues. Per the germline V gene, CDR1 is MNHNS and CDR2 is SASEGT. The CDR3 bases are TGTGCCAGCAGATCGGGGACAGGGGGACAGCCCCAGCATTTT. This sequence encodes CASRSGTGGQPQHF.

V usage is TRBV4-1 and J usage is TRBJ2-7; D call uncertain. Looked up from germline, CDR1 is MGHRA and CDR2 is YSYEKL. V lost 0 bases and J 2 bases, leaving 11 bases between the germline ends. The CDR3 is made up of 15 amino acids. The chain's CDR3 is CASSQESMAAYEQYF. CDR3 DNA: TGCGCCAGCAGCCAAGAATCCATGGCAGCCTACGAGCAGTACTTC.

DNA of the CDR3: TGTGCCAGTAGTCCACAGACGCCCCCAGAGACCCAGTACTTC. Residues: CASSPQTPPETQYF. The chain recombines TRBV19 with TRBJ2-5; D uncertain. Germline V lookup: CDR1 LNHDA, CDR2 SQIVND (reference sequence). The CDR3 has 14 residues. With 5 bases removed from V and 4 bases from J, the gap between germline ends came to 14 bases.

The chain links TRBV6-5 to TRBJ1-1, with a possible D match to TRBD1 (6 bases). V shed 6 bases and J shed 0 bases, with 11 bases lying between them. Per germline, CDR1 MNHEY and CDR2 SVGAGI. This CDR3 contains 14 residues. The CDR3 loop is CASSAGHLNTEAFF. For the CDR3, the DNA is TGTGCCAGCAGCGCGGGACACTTGAACACTGAAGCTTTCTTT.

The J gene is TRBJ1-4, the V gene TRBV7-6, with D tentatively TRBD1 (5 bases). CDR1 and CDR2 from the germline V gene are SGHVS and FNYEAQ. V was clipped by 7 bases and J by 7 bases, with 19 bases between them. This CDR3 has 15 amino acids. DNA of the CDR3: TGTGCCAGCACCTCTCCTGGGGGGGTTGGTGAAAAACTGTTTTTT. The encoded protein is CASTSPGGVGEKLFF.

The V call is TRBV28, the J call TRBJ2-7; D is unresolved. V lost 2 bases and J lost 4, with 6 bases in between. This CDR3 is built from 12 residues. CDR1 is MDHEN and CDR2 is SYDVKM in the germline V gene. The CDR3 spells CASSLAFYEQYF. CDR3 nucleotides: TGTGCCAGCAGTTTAGCCTTTTACGAGCAGTACTTC.

This clone appeared a single time. V usage is TRBV18 and J usage is TRBJ2-6; D possibly corresponds to TRBD1 (6 bases). The CDR3 runs to 15 residues. Germline V gene data show CDR1 as KGHSH and CDR2 as LQKENI. The V gene lost 3 bases and the J gene lost 3 bases, with 9 bases spanning the gap. CDR3 bases: TGTGCCAGCTCACCTACAGGGATTGGGGCCAACGTCCTGACTTTC. Residues: CASSPTGIGANVLTF.

V and J are TRBV28 and TRBJ1-2; D gene unclear. The V and J ends lost 2 bases and 4 bases respectively, with 8 bases between them. Germline assignment: CDR1 MDHEN and CDR2 SYDVKM. CDR3 length: 13 amino acids. The CDR3 spells CASSLPPVYGYTF. The CDR3 DNA follows: TGTGCCAGCAGTTTACCCCCAGTCTATGGCTACACCTTC.

The chain employs TRBV18 and TRBJ2-7; tentatively, D is TRBD2 (6 bases). CDR3 length: 15 amino acids. V shed 3 bases and J shed 3 bases, with 15 bases lying between them. Germline CDR1 and CDR2: KGHSH and LQKENI. The CDR3 spells CASSPSLVGGYEQYF. CDR3 DNA: TGTGCCAGCTCACCTTCTTTGGTCGGGGGCTACGAGCAGTACTTC.

This sequence joins TRBV6-5 and TRBJ2-7; 9 nucleotides align to TRBD1. V shed 2 bases and J 3 bases; nucleotides not matched to a gene: 2. The CDR3 totals 14 residues. Germline CDR1 reads MNHEY; CDR2 reads SVGAGI. In nucleotides, the CDR3 is TGTGCCAGCAGTTACCTGGGACAGGGCTACGAGCAGTACTTC. Amino acid sequence: CASSYLGQGYEQYF.

CDR3 protein: CAWSVPGTAVYEQYF. In DNA form, the CDR3 reads TGTGCCTGGAGTGTACCGGGGACGGCCGTCTACGAGCAGTACTTC. The gene calls are TRBV30 and TRBJ2-7, with D possibly being TRBD1 or TRBD2 (5 bases each). The CDR3 spans 15 residues. CDR1 and CDR2 from the germline V gene are GTSNPN and SVGIG (reference sequence). Trimming removed 0 bases from V and 3 bases from J, with 15 bases in between. Full variable domain (remainder filled in from reference TRBV30 and TRBJ2-7): SQTIHQWPATLVQPVGSPLSLECTVEGTSNPNLYWYRQAAGRGLQLLFYSVGIGQISSEVPQNLSASRPQDRQFILSSKKLLLSDSGFYLCAWSVPGTAVYEQYFGPGTRLTVT.

V gene TRBV6-1 combines with J gene TRBJ1-1, with D perhaps TRBD1 (6 bases). Germline-derived CDR1 and CDR2 are MNHNS and SASEGT. The V gene lost 6 bases and the J gene lost 2 bases, with 16 bases spanning the gap. The CDR3 runs 15 residues. CDR3 loop: CASRKLWTDNTEAFF. The CDR3 nucleotides are TGTGCCAGCAGGAAACTCTGGACAGACAACACTGAAGCTTTCTTT.

The chain is built from TRBV15 and TRBJ2-2; D unresolved. In germline, CDR1 is LNHNV, CDR2 YYDKDF (reference sequence). V was shortened by 1 base and J by 3 bases, with 6 bases between the two germline ends. The CDR3 is 14 amino acids. The CDR3 loop reads CATSRAIYTGELFF. Written as DNA, the CDR3 is TGTGCCACCAGCAGAGCTATTTACACCGGGGAGCTGTTTTTT.

For the CDR3, the DNA is TGTGCCAGCAGCGTAGGGTCAAGCGGGAGAAACATTCAGTACTTC. Translation gives CASSVGSSGRNIQYF. The genes are TRBV9 and TRBJ2-4; 8 bases fit TRBD2. CDR3 length equals 15 residues. Per germline, CDR1 SGDLS and CDR2 YYNGEE. V was clipped by 0 bases and J by 6 bases; unmatched bases: 5.

The chain is built from TRBV18 and TRBJ1-3; 7 nucleotides agree with TRBD1. Germline trimming cut 2 bases from V and 1 base from J; bases unmatched to any gene: 5. Per germline, CDR1 KGHSH and CDR2 LQKENI. The CDR3 has 16 residues. For the CDR3, the DNA is TGTGCCAGCTCACCAACGACAGGGAGGTCTGGAAACACCATATATTTT. Translated, it gives CASSPTTGRSGNTIYF. Full variable domain (outside the CDR3, taken from reference TRBV18 and TRBJ1-3): NAGVMQNPRHLVRRRGQEARLRCSPMKGHSHVYWYRQLPEEGLKFMVYLQKENIIDESGMPKERFSAEFPKEGPSILRIQQVVRGDSAAYFCASSPTTGRSGNTIYFGEGSWLTVV.

The chain has TRBV7-8 and TRBJ2-1; TRBD2 might be the D (6 bases). CDR3 length: 12 amino acids. Germline-derived CDR1 and CDR2 are SGHVS and FQNEAQ. V was clipped by 3 bases and J by 11 bases, with 11 bases between them. The CDR3 here is CASSFSLAQQFF. CDR3 sequence (DNA): TGTGCCAGCAGCTTTTCCCTAGCGCAGCAGTTCTTC.

The rearrangement uses TRBV11-2 and TRBJ2-1; 7 nucleotides match TRBD2. Losses at the gene ends were 3 bases for V and 7 bases for J; bases not matched to a gene: 9. Per germline, CDR1 SGHAT and CDR2 FQNNGV. This CDR3 region has 15 residues. This chain's CDR3 is CASSFAGTMGNEQFF. The CDR3 bases are TGTGCCAGCAGCTTTGCCGGGACTATGGGGAATGAGCAGTTCTTC.

In the case of this clone: Other DNA sequences in the sample encode the same CDR3. The V gene is TRBV28, the J gene TRBJ2-2; maybe TRBD2 (7 bases). Germline V lookup: CDR1 MDHEN, CDR2 SYDVKM. V was pared by 6 bases and J by 0 bases, with 14 bases between. CDR3 length: 16 amino acids. Here the CDR3 DNA reads TGTGCCAGCAGCCCTGGGGGGGCGGCGAACACCGGGGAGCTGTTTTTT. Translating it yields CASSPGGAANTGELFF.

V is TRBV29-1 and J is TRBJ2-3; TRBD1 is a possible D gene (6 bases). Germline lookup yields CDR1 SQVTM and CDR2 ANQGSEA. The CDR3 spans 13 residues. V dropped 6 bases and J dropped 2 bases, with 12 bases sitting between them. The CDR3 coding sequence is TGCAGCGTGCAGGGGATCTACACAGATACGCAGTATTTT. It codes for CSVQGIYTDTQYF.

The chain joins TRBV7-9 to TRBJ1-5; D may be TRBD1 (6 bases). The CDR3 loop spans 13 amino acids. V dropped 5 bases and J dropped 7 bases, with 12 bases sitting between them. Germline V gene lookup returns CDR1 SEHNR and CDR2 FQNEAQ (reference sequence). The CDR3 loop reads CASSKYRDQPQHF. The CDR3 DNA follows: TGTGCCAGCAGCAAGTACAGGGACCAGCCCCAGCATTTT.

V and J are TRBV6-5 and TRBJ1-1; 8 nucleotides agree with TRBD1. The V gene end was trimmed by 8 bases and the J gene end by 2 bases; junction bases not matched to a gene: 7. The germline CDR1 and CDR2 sequences are MNHEY and SVGAGI. This CDR3 has 14 residues. Here the CDR3 reads CASGPQGDNTEAFF. CDR3 in DNA: TGTGCCAGCGGGCCACAGGGGGACAACACTGAAGCTTTCTTT.